This T cell receptor (beta chain) emerged from a study of read filtering for tumor transcriptome and immune sequencing. Study background: Mean patient age was roughly 66 years, range about 45 to 85; around 16 male, around 15 female. TCR-mapped reads were about 3.5 to 11 million with IR-seq versus about 85 to 1,300 with RNA-seq.

This clonotype was seen many times. Its antigen remains unidentified. Molecular barcoded adaptors covering alpha/delta and beta/gamma chains were used on around 400 ng RNA. TCRdb itself ran the reads through MiXCR, one entry per CDR3 protein. The table includes some 120,000 distinct CDR3 sequences, 10% to 15% detected once. Study results and limitations: This fraction held mixed bone marrow immune cells after CD138-negative sorting.

J was trimmed by 8 bases and V by 4 bases; bases with no gene match: 8. Germline loops: CDR1 LNHDA, CDR2 SQIVND (reference sequence). This CDR3 spans 16 amino acids. This TCR derives from a donor aged 40 or older with multiple myeloma. Sequences were obtained from a population of CD138-negative cells sorted from bone marrow. The gene calls are TRBV19 and TRBJ2-1, with 13 bases aligning to TRBD2. The CDR3 region has the DNA TGTGCCAGTAGTACCCAACTAGCGGGGGGGCGCGATGAGCAGTTCTTC. Protein: CASSTQLAGGRDEQFF.